Sequencing of this TCR beta chain was carried out in a study of identical twins (dated by TCRdb to between 2015 and 2016). Regarding the complete study: The study deep-sequenced TCR alpha and beta repertoires from monozygotic twins, unrelated adults of various ages and cord blood to test whether fetal clonotypes persist. To rule out contamination, replicate twin experiments were performed at different times with different library preparation protocols. Findings and caveats that apply to the study as a whole: Zero-insertion analyses could be partly confounded by invariant T cells such as MAIT and iNKT, though diverse VJ usage argued against such confounding for most clonotypes. Because the same donors could not be followed over many years, conclusions were based on cross-sectional statistical analysis. Fewer insertions were carried by abundant cord blood beta clonotypes, a similar but weaker trend appeared in young adult naive repertoires, and no such trend appeared in memory repertoires. Compared with coincidental sharing between unrelated individuals, an excess of low generation-probability sequences was observed among out-of-frame TCR alpha sequences shared between twins. In monozygotic twins, recombination models systematically underestimated out-of-frame TCR alpha sharing, but the models matched the sharing seen between unrelated individuals. Excess twin sharing in beta out-of-frame sequences was weaker because fewer shared sequences lowered the signal-to-noise ratio.

Libraries came from 5' RACE. Sequencing relied on an Illumina HiSeq 2000. A universal primer binding site was added through template switching, and the final cDNA carried a unique molecular identifier so that TCR cDNA molecules could be counted accurately. First-strand cDNA for TCR alpha and beta chains was synthesized from specific primers in the conserved constant-segment region. Each cDNA library was double barcoded, with a SMART-Mk sample barcode plus Illumina barcodes, to control for contamination. TruSeq adapter sequences along with Illumina sample barcodes were introduced in two successive PCR steps. TCR alpha and beta cDNA libraries were sequenced on the Illumina HiSeq platform with custom primers. The paper's processing steps were these. Raw reads were processed with MiGEC to extract unique molecular identifiers, and MiXCR was used to determine CDR3 positions. Recombination models were inferred per individual with the repgenHMM and IGoR tools using an EM algorithm. Shared clonotype analysis was performed with the tcR package in R, normalizing sharing by the product of cloneset sizes. To study raw recombination without the effects of thymic and clonal selection, out-of-frame nonproductive sequences were analyzed. TCRdb reworked the public reads: Q25 trimming with fastp, MiXCR clone assembly, productive beta chains retained. Identical CDR3 proteins give one entry, which carries the most common genes and DNA. TCRdb, not the authors, supplied the V and J calls. This sample is represented by under 1 million distinct CDR3 sequences; 9% to 15% of them were singletons. 1.5% to 2% of the sample is in the top ten clones.

CDR3 length: 12 amino acids, cysteine to phenylalanine. The DNA shown is the 36-base CDR3, in frame from base 1. CDR1 and CDR2, looked up from the germline V gene, are SQVTM and ANQGSEA. Worth noting for this clonotype: Its binding antigen is unknown. The junction shows a germline mismatch at one end, possibly a read error.

Every donor was a healthy Caucasian. Three pairs of female monozygotic twins, all aged roughly 18 to 29 years, made up the twin cohort. The RNA used for TCR libraries was isolated from peripheral blood mononuclear cells. These same records also appear under a second study, on yellow fever vaccine responses in identical twins. The second paper further reports: According to the authors, the vaccine-induced T cell response in identical twins seemed to be partly convergent and partly specific to each individual. In the study, vaccine-responding T cell clones were precisely tracked in identical twins.

Sequenced input: PBMCs. The receptor was isolated from a woman between 18 and 29 years old in good health. The chain couples TRBV29-1 to TRBJ1-2; 7 middle bases align to TRBD1. DNA sequence: TGCGAGGCTCGGACAGGAAACTATGACTACACCTTC. Its protein product is CEARTGNYDYTF.